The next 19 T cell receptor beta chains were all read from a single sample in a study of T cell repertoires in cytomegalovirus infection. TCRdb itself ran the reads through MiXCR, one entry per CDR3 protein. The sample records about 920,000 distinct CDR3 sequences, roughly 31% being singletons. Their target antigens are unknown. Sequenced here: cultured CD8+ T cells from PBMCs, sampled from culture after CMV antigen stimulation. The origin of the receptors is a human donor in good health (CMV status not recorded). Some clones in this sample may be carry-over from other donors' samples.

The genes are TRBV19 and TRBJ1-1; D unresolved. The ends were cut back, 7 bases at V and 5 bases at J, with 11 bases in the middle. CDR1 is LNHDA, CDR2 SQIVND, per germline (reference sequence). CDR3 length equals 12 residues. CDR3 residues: CASKDLGTEAFF. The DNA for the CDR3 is TGTGCCAGTAAGGACCTGGGAACTGAAGCTTTCTTT.

CDR3 region: CASSLVVQGQETQYF. CDR3 sequence (DNA): TGTGCCAGCAGCTTAGTCGTACAGGGGCAAGAGACCCAGTACTTC. The chain is built from TRBV7-9 and TRBJ2-5; TRBD1 matches at 7 bases. The CDR3 sequence is 15 residues long. After removal of 1 base from V and 2 bases from J, the junction contained 4 bases not matched to a gene. CDR1 is SEHNR, CDR2 FQNEAQ, per germline (reference sequence).

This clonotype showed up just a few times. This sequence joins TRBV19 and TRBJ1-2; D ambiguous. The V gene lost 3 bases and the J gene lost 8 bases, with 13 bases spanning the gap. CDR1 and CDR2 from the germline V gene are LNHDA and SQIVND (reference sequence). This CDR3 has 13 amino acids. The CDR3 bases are TGTGCCAGTAGTATCACCCAGTTGAACGGCTACACCTTC. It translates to CASSITQLNGYTF.

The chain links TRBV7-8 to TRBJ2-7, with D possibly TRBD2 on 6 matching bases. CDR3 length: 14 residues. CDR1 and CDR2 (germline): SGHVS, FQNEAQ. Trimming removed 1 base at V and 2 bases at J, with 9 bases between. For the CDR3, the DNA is TGTGCCAGCAGCTTAGTAGGGACTGCCTACGAGCAGTACGTC. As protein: CASSLVGTAYEQYV.

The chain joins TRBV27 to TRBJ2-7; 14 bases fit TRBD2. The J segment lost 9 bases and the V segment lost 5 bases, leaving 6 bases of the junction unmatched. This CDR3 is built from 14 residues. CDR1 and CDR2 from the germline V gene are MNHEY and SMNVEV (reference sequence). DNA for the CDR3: TGTGCCAGCAGTGCCGGACTAGCGGGGGGAGGGCAGTACTTC. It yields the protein CASSAGLAGGGQYF.

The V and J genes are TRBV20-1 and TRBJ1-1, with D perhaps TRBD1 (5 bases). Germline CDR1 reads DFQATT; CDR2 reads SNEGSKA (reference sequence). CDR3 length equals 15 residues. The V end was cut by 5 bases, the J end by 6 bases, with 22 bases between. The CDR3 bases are TGCAGTGCTGACGCGCTGGGGCGGCCCCCTTCTGAAGCTTTCTTT. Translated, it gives CSADALGRPPSEAFF.

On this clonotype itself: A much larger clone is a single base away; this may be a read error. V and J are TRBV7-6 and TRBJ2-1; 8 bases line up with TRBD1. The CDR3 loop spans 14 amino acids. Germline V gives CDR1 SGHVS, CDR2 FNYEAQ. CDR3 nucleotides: TGTGTCAGCAGCTCGACAGGGGCGAGGAATGAGCAGTTCTTC. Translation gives CVSSSTGARNEQFF. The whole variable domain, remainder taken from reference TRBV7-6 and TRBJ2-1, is GAGVSQSPRYKVTKRGQDVALRCDPISGHVSLYWYRQALGQGPEFLTYFNYEAQQDKSGLPNDRFSAERPEGSISTLTIQRTEQRDSAMYRCVSSSTGARNEQFFGPGTRLTVL.

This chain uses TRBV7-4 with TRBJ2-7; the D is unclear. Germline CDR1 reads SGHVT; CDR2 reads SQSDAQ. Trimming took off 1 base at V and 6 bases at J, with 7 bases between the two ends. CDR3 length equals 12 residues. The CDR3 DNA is TGTGCCAGCAGCTTAGACTCCCTCGAGCAGTACGTC. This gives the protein CASSLDSLEQYV.

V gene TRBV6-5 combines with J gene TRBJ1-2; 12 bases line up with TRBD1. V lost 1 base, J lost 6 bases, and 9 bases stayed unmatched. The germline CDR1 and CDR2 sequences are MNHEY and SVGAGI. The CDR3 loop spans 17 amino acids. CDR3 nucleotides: TGTGCCAGCAGTTACTTATTGACCGGGACAGGGGGCCATGGCTACACCTTC. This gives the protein CASSYLLTGTGGHGYTF.

CDR3: CASSDLRNTEAFF. CDR3 in DNA: TGTGCCAGCAGCGATCTGAGAAACACTGAAGCTTTCTTT. The chain employs TRBV6-1 and TRBJ1-1, with D unresolved. The CDR3 has 13 amino acids. In germline, CDR1 is MNHNS, CDR2 SASEGT. The V end lost 6 bases, the J end lost 2 bases, and 10 bases lay between the germline ends.

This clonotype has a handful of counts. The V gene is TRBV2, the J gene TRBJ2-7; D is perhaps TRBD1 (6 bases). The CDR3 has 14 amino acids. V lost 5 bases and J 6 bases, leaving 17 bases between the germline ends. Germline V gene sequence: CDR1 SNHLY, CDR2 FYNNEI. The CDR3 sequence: CASSRHQGKGEQYV. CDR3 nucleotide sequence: TGTGCCAGCAGTCGTCATCAGGGGAAAGGCGAGCAGTACGTC.

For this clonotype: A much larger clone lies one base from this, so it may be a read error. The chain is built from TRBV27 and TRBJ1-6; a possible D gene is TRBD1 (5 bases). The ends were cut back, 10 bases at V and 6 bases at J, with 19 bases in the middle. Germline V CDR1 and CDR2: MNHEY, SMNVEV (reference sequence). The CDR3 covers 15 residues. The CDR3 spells CANTLDSTANSPLHF. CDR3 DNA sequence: TGTGCCAACACCTTAGACAGTACCGCTAATTCACCCCTCCACTTT.

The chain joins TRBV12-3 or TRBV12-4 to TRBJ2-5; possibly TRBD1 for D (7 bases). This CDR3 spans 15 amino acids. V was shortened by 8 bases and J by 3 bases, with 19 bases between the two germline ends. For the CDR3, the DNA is TGTGCCAGCCTCAGGGGGGACAACGGAAAAGAGACCCAGTACTTC. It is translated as CASLRGDNGKETQYF.

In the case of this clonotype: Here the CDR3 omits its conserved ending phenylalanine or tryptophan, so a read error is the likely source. CDR3 sequence: CASRYADYSNQSQHV. CDR3 nucleotides: TGTGCCAGTAGATACGCGGATTATAGCAATCAGTCCCAGCATGTT. This rearrangement joins TRBV19 to TRBJ1-5; D remains unclear. CDR1 LNHDA and CDR2 SQIVND come from the germline V gene (reference sequence). The CDR3 sequence is 15 residues long.

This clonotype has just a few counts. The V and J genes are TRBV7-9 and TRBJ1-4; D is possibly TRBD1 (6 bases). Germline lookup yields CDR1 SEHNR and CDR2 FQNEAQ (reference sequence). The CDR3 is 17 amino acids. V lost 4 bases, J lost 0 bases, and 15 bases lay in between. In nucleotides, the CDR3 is TGTGCCAGCAGCTCGACCCGGGACACGGCAACTAATGAAAAACTGTTTTTT. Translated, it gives CASSSTRDTATNEKLFF. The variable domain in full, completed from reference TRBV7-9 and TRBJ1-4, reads DTGVSQNPRHKITKRGQNVTFRCDPISEHNRLYWYRQTLGQGPEFLTYFQNEAQLEKSRLLSDRFSAERPKGSFSTLEIQRTEQGDSAMYLCASSSTRDTATNEKLFFGSGTQLSVL.

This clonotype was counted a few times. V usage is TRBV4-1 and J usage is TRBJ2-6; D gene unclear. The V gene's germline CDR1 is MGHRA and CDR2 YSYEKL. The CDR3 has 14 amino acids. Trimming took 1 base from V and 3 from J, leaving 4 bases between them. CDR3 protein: CASSQGFGANVLTF. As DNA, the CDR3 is TGCGCCAGCAGCCAAGGTTTTGGGGCCAACGTCCTGACTTTC.

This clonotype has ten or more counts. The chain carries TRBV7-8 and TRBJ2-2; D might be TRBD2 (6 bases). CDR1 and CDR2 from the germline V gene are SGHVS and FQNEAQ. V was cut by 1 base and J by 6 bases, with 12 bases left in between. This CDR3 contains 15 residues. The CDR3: CASSLGGVGAGELFF. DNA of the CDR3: TGTGCCAGCAGCTTAGGGGGGGTTGGGGCCGGGGAGCTGTTTTTT. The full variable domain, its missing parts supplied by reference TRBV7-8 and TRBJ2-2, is GAGVSQSPRYKVAKRGQDVALRCDPISGHVSLFWYQQALGQGPEFLTYFQNEAQLDKSGLPSDRFFAERPEGSVSTLKIQRTQQEDSAVYLCASSLGGVGAGELFFGEGSRLTVL.

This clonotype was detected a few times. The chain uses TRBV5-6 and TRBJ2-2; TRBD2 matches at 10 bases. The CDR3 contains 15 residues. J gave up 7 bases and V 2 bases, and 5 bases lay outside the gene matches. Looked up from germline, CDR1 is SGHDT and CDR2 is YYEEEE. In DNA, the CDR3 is TGTGCCAGCAGCTTCGTTGAGCGGGGGGGCGGGGAGCTGTTTTTT. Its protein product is CASSFVERGGGELFF.

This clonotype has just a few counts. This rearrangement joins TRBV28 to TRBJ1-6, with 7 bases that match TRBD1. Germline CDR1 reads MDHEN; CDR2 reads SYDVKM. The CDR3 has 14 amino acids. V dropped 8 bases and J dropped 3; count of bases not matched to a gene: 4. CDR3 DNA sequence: TGTGCCAGCTCTGGGACAGACTATAATTCACCCCTCCACTTT. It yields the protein CASSGTDYNSPLHF.